The clone carrying this T cell receptor (beta chain) was recorded a few times. Its target is unknown. This specimen comes from a study of regulatory T cells in long-lasting Graves disease. Time point indicated: newly diagnosed GD, antithyroid drugs for less than 3 months. Extracted PBMC RNA gave rise to the TCR library. Patients all came to the study from an endocrinology department in Xi'an, China. The CDR3 loop spans 15 amino acids. The germline V gene has CDR1 MDHEN and CDR2 SYDVKM. V dropped 4 bases and J dropped 0 bases, with 10 bases sitting between them. Whole-study results and caveats: Since the sample size was small, accuracy may have been reduced.

Arm-PCR of CDR3 regions and iRepertoire HTBI primers were the basis on which TCR beta libraries were built. TCRdb processed the multiplex PCR reads anew with MiXCR; each CDR3 protein has one entry. In the table there are about 620,000 distinct CDR3 sequences, approximately 15% of which are singletons. These same records also appear under a second study, on T cells in Graves' hyperthyroidism and ophthalmopathy. That work states: A median around 6.8 months before onset, the model predicted ophthalmopathy.

Sequenced material: peripheral blood mononuclear cells (PBMCs), taken at new diagnosis, from a patient treated with antithyroid drugs. The receptor was isolated from a woman in her twenties or thirties with Graves disease. This chain joins TRBV28 and TRBJ1-3; D not certain. The CDR3 sequence is CASSSPSYSGNTIYF. CDR3 DNA sequence: TGTGCCAGCAGTTCCCCCTCCTACTCTGGAAACACCATATATTTT.